The next 6 T cell receptor beta chains were all read from a single sample in a study of resident and recirculating memory T cells in vitiligo. Sequencing used immunoSEQ multiplex PCR; TCRdb keeps in-frame clones, though not all of them. The data contain 60,000 to 80,000 clones, just over 90% of them singletons. Source material: blood. These receptors all stem from a male donor with vitiligo.

The chain employs TRBV6-1 and TRBJ1-6; D may be TRBD1 (6 bases). CDR3 length: 13 amino acids. V shed 11 bases and J shed 7 bases, with 15 bases lying between them. CDR1 and CDR2 (germline): MNHNS, SASEGT. The CDR3 region is CAVTGIKNSPLHF. Written as DNA, the CDR3 is TGTGCCGTAACAGGGATAAAGAATTCACCCCTCCACTTT.

The chain is built from TRBV9 and TRBJ1-6; 12 nucleotides agree with TRBD1. The trim removed 4 bases at V and 12 bases at J, leaving 5 bases unmatched. CDR1 and CDR2 from the germline V gene are SGDLS and YYNGEE. The CDR3 contains 14 residues. The CDR3 loop is CASSFGTGGVPLHF. Here the CDR3 DNA reads TGTGCCAGCAGCTTCGGGACAGGGGGCGTACCCCTCCACTTT.

This chain links TRBV5-4 with TRBJ2-1; D remains unclear. The CDR3 loop spans 13 amino acids. V was trimmed by 0 bases and J by 5 bases, leaving 6 bases between them. Germline V gene lookup returns CDR1 SGHNT and CDR2 YYREEE (reference sequence). The CDR3: CASSLEANNEQFF. Here the CDR3 DNA reads TGTGCCAGCAGCTTGGAAGCGAACAATGAGCAGTTCTTC. Supplemented by reference TRBV5-4 and TRBJ2-1, the full variable domain reads ETGVTQSPTHLIKTRGQQVTLRCSSQSGHNTVSWYQQALGQGPQFIFQYYREEENGRGNFPPRFSGLQFPNYSSELNVNALELDDSALYLCASSLEANNEQFFGPGTRLTVL.

This clone was seen a few times. The V call is TRBV11-2, the J call TRBJ2-1; 13 nucleotides line up with TRBD2. This CDR3 is built from 17 residues. CDR1 and CDR2 from the germline V gene are SGHAT and FQNNGV. The V and J ends lost 2 bases and 9 bases, in that order; junction bases with no gene match: 10. CDR3 amino acids: CASSLRLLAGGLTEQFF. CDR3 coding DNA: TGTGCCAGCAGCTTACGTTTACTAGCGGGGGGGCTCACTGAGCAGTTCTTC.

This clone was seen a single time. V and J are TRBV7-3 and TRBJ1-1; D is possibly TRBD1 (6 bases). Trimming left V 6 bases short and J 5 bases short, with 22 bases between. The CDR3 is 16 amino acids. CDR1 SGHTA and CDR2 FQGTGA come from the germline V gene. The CDR3 here is CASRAGQEGGITEAFF. The CDR3 region has the DNA TGTGCCAGCAGAGCGGGGCAGGAAGGGGGTATTACTGAAGCTTTCTTT. The whole variable domain, remainder taken from reference TRBV7-3 and TRBJ1-1, is GAGVSQTPSNKVTEKGKYVELRCDPISGHTALYWYRQSLGQGPEFLIYFQGTGAADDSGLPNDRFFAVRPEGSVSTLKIQRTERGDSAVYLCASRAGQEGGITEAFFGQGTRLTVV.

V gene TRBV4-3 combines with J gene TRBJ2-3; 11 bases match TRBD2. Germline V gene lookup returns CDR1 LGHNA and CDR2 YSLEER. This CDR3 spans 14 amino acids. V lost 4 bases to trimming and J lost 5 bases; unmatched junction nucleotides: 2. CDR3 sequence reads: CASSPGLAEDTQYF. CDR3 in DNA: TGCGCCAGCAGCCCGGGACTAGCGGAAGATACGCAGTATTTT.